What follows are 18 T cell receptor beta chains derived from one specimen sequenced in a study of cytomegalovirus exposure and HLA in healthy donors. The study ran its PCR with 60 Vbeta and 13 Jbeta primers. The table came from immunoSEQ multiplex PCR; TCRdb's copy has only in-frame clones and leaves some out. The sample lists roughly 250,000 clones, about 75% seen once, with approximately 2.5% in the top ten. What was sequenced was PBMCs. These receptors were obtained from a female donor in good health and CMV-seronegative.

The chain joins TRBV7-3 to TRBJ2-5, with 12 bases matching TRBD2. The CDR3 sequence is 16 residues long. Germline values: CDR1 SGHTA, CDR2 FQGTGA. J lost 4 bases, V lost 4 bases, and 7 bases had no gene match. This CDR3 is CASSSLAGGALETQYF. The CDR3 bases are TGTGCCAGCAGCTCTCTAGCGGGAGGGGCTTTAGAGACCCAGTACTTC.

As regards this clone: One junction end disagrees with the germline gene, perhaps due to a read error. This chain connects TRBV7-9 to TRBJ2-2; possible D gene TRBD1, 5 bases. The germline gives CDR1 SEHNR, CDR2 FQNEAQ (reference sequence). The CDR3 has 12 residues. CDR3 nucleotide sequence: TGTTCCAGCAGCTTAGGACACGGGGAGCTGTTTTTT. It codes for CSSSLGHGELFF.

This clone showed up just a few times. This chain joins TRBV4-1 and TRBJ2-7; 10 nucleotides match TRBD2. CDR3 length equals 14 residues. V gave up 4 bases and J gave up 3 bases; unmatched junction bases: 3. From germline, CDR1 is MGHRA and CDR2 YSYEKL. This CDR3 is CASSRTSGFYEQYF. The CDR3 nucleotides read TGCGCCAGCAGCCGGACTAGCGGCTTCTACGAGCAGTACTTC.

The chain carries TRBV5-1 and TRBJ2-1, with 9 bases aligning to TRBD2. The CDR3 covers 14 residues. V lost 5 bases to trimming and J lost 6 bases; unmatched junction nucleotides: 6. Looked up from germline, CDR1 is SGHRS and CDR2 is YFSETQ. For the CDR3, the DNA is TGCGCCAGCAGAATAGCGGGAGTTGTCAATGAGCAGTTCTTC. It specifies CASRIAGVVNEQFF.

This chain joins TRBV6-9 and TRBJ2-2; 7 nucleotides line up with TRBD2. V trimming: 8 bases; J trimming: 7 bases; junction bases outside the gene matches: 10. This CDR3 has 14 residues. Germline V gene data show CDR1 as MNHGY and CDR2 as SVAAGI. CDR3 residues: CASPPGAGVGELFF. CDR3 nucleotide sequence: TGTGCCAGCCCCCCTGGGGCGGGAGTCGGGGAGCTGTTTTTT.

The gene calls are TRBV29-1 and TRBJ2-1; 8 nucleotides align to TRBD2. V lost 8 bases and J lost 8; bases outside the gene matches: 8. CDR1 SQVTM and CDR2 ANQGSEA come from the germline V gene. The CDR3 spans 12 residues. The chain's CDR3 is CSPRGGAHEQFF. The CDR3 DNA is TGCAGCCCCCGGGGGGGGGCCCATGAGCAGTTCTTC.

V and J are TRBV10-1 and TRBJ1-5; weak D call: TRBD1 (6 bases). The CDR3 consists of 14 residues. Germline values: CDR1 WNHNN, CDR2 SYGVQD (reference sequence). Trimming removed 6 bases at V and 1 base at J, with 10 bases between. The CDR3 loop reads CASSHTGSNQPQHF. In nucleotides, the CDR3 is TGCGCCAGCAGCCATACAGGGAGCAATCAGCCCCAGCATTTT.

The chain combines TRBV18 with TRBJ2-1; 8 nucleotides line up with TRBD2. The V gene's germline CDR1 is KGHSH and CDR2 LQKENI. Trimming at V came to 1 base and at J to 5 bases, leaving 4 bases not matched to a gene. This CDR3 comprises 15 residues. The CDR3 here is CASSPLVAGNNEQFF. The CDR3 DNA reads TGTGCCAGCTCACCACTCGTAGCGGGGAACAATGAGCAGTTCTTC.

The chain carries TRBV7-9 and TRBJ2-2; D remains ambiguous. V lost 4 bases, J lost 4 bases, and 7 bases lay in between. Germline V gene lookup returns CDR1 SEHNR and CDR2 FQNEAQ (reference sequence). The CDR3 is 13 residues long. This chain's CDR3 is CASSSLLTGELFF. DNA for the CDR3: TGTGCCAGCAGCTCGTTACTCACCGGGGAGCTGTTTTTT. The entire variable domain, with the rest obtained from reference TRBV7-9 and TRBJ2-2, is as follows: DTGVSQNPRHKITKRGQNVTFRCDPISEHNRLYWYRQTLGQGPEFLTYFQNEAQLEKSRLLSDRFSAERPKGSFSTLEIQRTEQGDSAMYLCASSSLLTGELFFGEGSRLTVL.

The chain joins TRBV30 to TRBJ2-2; D might be TRBD2 (5 bases). Germline CDR1 reads GTSNPN; CDR2 reads SVGIG (reference sequence). The V and J ends lost 2 bases and 11 bases respectively, with 12 bases between them. This CDR3 spans 12 amino acids. As DNA, the CDR3 is TGTGCCTGGAGTCGAGGACCGGGAGAGCTGTTTTTT. It encodes CAWSRGPGELFF.

In its sample, this clone was seen a few times. J is TRBJ2-1 and V is TRBV4-1, with D possibly matching TRBD2 (5 bases). CDR3 length equals 14 residues. The ends were cut back, 4 bases at V and 6 bases at J, with 13 bases in the middle. Germline CDR1 MGHRA, CDR2 YSYEKL. Here the CDR3 reads CASSRVPGGNEQFF. The CDR3 DNA follows: TGCGCCAGCAGCCGTGTCCCAGGAGGCAATGAGCAGTTCTTC.

The rearrangement joins TRBV7-9 to TRBJ2-3; D might be TRBD1 (8 bases). The length of the CDR3 is 14 residues. The germline V gene has CDR1 SEHNR and CDR2 FQNEAQ (reference sequence). The V end was cut by 4 bases, the J end by 4 bases, with 12 bases between. CDR3 in DNA: TGTGCCAGCAGCTACAGGGGGGGCGCAGATACGCAGTATTTT. This encodes CASSYRGGADTQYF. The variable domain in full, with the rest retrieved from reference TRBV7-9 and TRBJ2-3, is DTGVSQNPRHKITKRGQNVTFRCDPISEHNRLYWYRQTLGQGPEFLTYFQNEAQLEKSRLLSDRFSAERPKGSFSTLEIQRTEQGDSAMYLCASSYRGGADTQYFGPGTRLTVL.

The chain combines TRBV4-1 with TRBJ2-7; 7 bases map to TRBD2. This CDR3 comprises 14 residues. Trimming removed 1 base from V and 6 bases from J; junction bases left unmatched: 6. Germline V gene lookup returns CDR1 MGHRA and CDR2 YSYEKL. In DNA form, the CDR3 reads TGCGCCAGCAGCCAAGGGCGGCTAGCGGTCGAGCAGTACTTC. Translation gives CASSQGRLAVEQYF.

This clone was observed a handful of times. The rearrangement links TRBV7-9 to TRBJ1-1, with D possibly being TRBD1 (5 bases). The length of the CDR3 is 14 residues. CDR1 is SEHNR, CDR2 FQNEAQ, per germline (reference sequence). Trimming took 5 bases from V and 2 from J, leaving 12 bases between them. The CDR3 sequence is CASSAWGDNTEAFF. CDR3 DNA: TGTGCCAGCAGCGCATGGGGGGATAACACTGAAGCTTTCTTT. Based on the CDR3 plus reference TRBV7-9 and TRBJ1-1, the full variable domain is DTGVSQNPRHKITKRGQNVTFRCDPISEHNRLYWYRQTLGQGPEFLTYFQNEAQLEKSRLLSDRFSAERPKGSFSTLEIQRTEQGDSAMYLCASSAWGDNTEAFFGQGTRLTVV.

The chain couples TRBV23-1 to TRBJ1-2; tentative D call: TRBD1 (5 bases). TRBV23-1 is designated an ORF whose function remains uncertain. This CDR3 comprises 11 residues. The V and J ends lost 6 bases and 10 bases respectively, with 12 bases between them. CDR3 DNA: TGCGCCAGCAGCCGCAGGGTCACCTACACCTTC. Translation gives CASSRRVTYTF.

The chain has TRBV7-9 and TRBJ1-1; 7 bases line up with TRBD1. V lost 6 bases and J lost 11; bases outside the gene matches: 9. CDR3 length equals 12 residues. In germline, CDR1 is SEHNR, CDR2 FQNEAQ (reference sequence). CDR3 in DNA: TGTGCCAGCAGGGAAGGGGGCGCGCGGGCTTTCTTT. Its translation is CASREGGARAFF.

V usage is TRBV2 and J usage is TRBJ1-1; D ambiguous. The CDR3 is 12 amino acids. Germline-derived CDR1 and CDR2 are SNHLY and FYNNEI. The V end was cut by 1 base, the J end by 8 bases, with 8 bases between. In DNA form, the CDR3 reads TGTGCCAGCAGTGAAGTGGGCACGGAAGCTTTCTTT. Its protein is CASSEVGTEAFF.

The chain is built from TRBV11-2 and TRBJ1-1, with no clear D. Per the germline V gene, CDR1 is SGHAT and CDR2 is FQNNGV. V shed 2 bases and J shed 1 base, with 14 bases lying between them. CDR3 length: 16 residues. The CDR3 region is CASSLSTPARNTEAFF. Written as DNA, the CDR3 is TGTGCCAGCAGCTTATCGACACCCGCCAGGAACACTGAAGCTTTCTTT.